Only a few counts were recorded for the clone carrying this TCR beta chain. No antigen is known for it. Authors' processing steps: In the immunoSEQ data, sequences were junction-only and lacked quality scores, so filtering differed. Clones were sequenced by immunoSEQ multiplex PCR, and TCRdb holds only the in-frame ones, with some missing. V and J calls and clone size come straight from that table; D and trimming were deduced from the DNA. Among 2 million to 2.5 million clones, roughly 92% were seen once, and the ten largest hold around 0.4%. This sample stems from a study of shared clonotypes between healthy human individuals. Study results and limitations: Clonotype sharing among donors likely depends on sequencing depth.

Deletions cut 4 bases from V and 8 bases from J, with 12 bases between. The CDR3 has 13 amino acids. Germline V gene lookup returns CDR1 SGHRS and CDR2 YFSETQ. The receptor was isolated from a man aged 18 to 30 in good health. Some clones in this sample may be carry-over from other donors' samples. Sequencing input: naive CD4+ T cells from PBMCs. The subset denotes: CD45RA+ positively selected. J is TRBJ2-2 and V is TRBV5-1; D ambiguous. This CDR3 reads CASSVTAFGELFF. As DNA, the CDR3 is TGCGCCAGCAGCGTAACGGCTTTTGGGGAGCTGTTTTTT.